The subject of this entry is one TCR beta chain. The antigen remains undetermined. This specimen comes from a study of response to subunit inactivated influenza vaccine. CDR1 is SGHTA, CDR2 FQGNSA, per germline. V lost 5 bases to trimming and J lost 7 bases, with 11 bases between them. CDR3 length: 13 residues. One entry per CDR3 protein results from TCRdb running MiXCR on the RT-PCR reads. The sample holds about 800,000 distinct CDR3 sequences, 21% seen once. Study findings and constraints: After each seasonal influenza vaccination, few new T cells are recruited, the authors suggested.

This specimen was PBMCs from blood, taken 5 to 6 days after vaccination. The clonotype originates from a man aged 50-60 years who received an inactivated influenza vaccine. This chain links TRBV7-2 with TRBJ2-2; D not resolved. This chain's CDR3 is CASSPRPGGELFF. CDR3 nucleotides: TGTGCCAGCAGCCCTAGACCCGGCGGGGAGCTGTTTTTT.